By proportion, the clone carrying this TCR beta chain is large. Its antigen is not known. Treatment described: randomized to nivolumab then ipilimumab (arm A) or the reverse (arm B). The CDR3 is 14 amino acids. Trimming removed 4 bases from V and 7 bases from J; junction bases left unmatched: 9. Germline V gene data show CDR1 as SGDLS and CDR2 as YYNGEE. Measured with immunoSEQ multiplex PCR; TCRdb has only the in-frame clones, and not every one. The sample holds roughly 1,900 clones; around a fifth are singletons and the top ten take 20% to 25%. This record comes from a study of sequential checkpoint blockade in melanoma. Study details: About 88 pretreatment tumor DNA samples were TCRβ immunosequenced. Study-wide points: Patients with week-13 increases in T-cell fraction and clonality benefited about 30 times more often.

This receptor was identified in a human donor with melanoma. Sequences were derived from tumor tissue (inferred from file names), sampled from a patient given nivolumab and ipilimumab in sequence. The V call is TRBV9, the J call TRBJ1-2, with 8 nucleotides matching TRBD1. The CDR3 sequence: CASSPLQGDAGYTF. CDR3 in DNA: TGTGCCAGCAGCCCCCTACAGGGGGATGCTGGCTACACCTTC.